The 16 T cell receptor beta chains given below trace back to one sample, sequenced in a study of T cell changes during pregnancy in multiple sclerosis. Method: immunoSEQ multiplex PCR; TCRdb's copy keeps in-frame clones and lacks some. Here the sample spans over 50,000 clones, more than 75% being singletons. Sequencing input: peripheral blood from another person, used as feeder cells. These receptors were collected from a human donor whose cells served as feeder cells for cultures in a pregnancy study.

V is TRBV7-2 and J is TRBJ2-1; 8 bases fit TRBD2. This CDR3 is built from 15 residues. The germline CDR1 and CDR2 sequences are SGHTA and FQGNSA. The trim removed 1 base at V and 7 bases at J, leaving 6 bases unmatched. CDR3 protein: CASSLGVGGGNEQFF. The CDR3 coding sequence is TGTGCCAGCAGCTTAGGGGTCGGGGGGGGGAATGAGCAGTTCTTC.

The CDR3: CASSPQGAEAFF. The CDR3 coding sequence is TGCGCCAGCAGCCCACAGGGGGCTGAAGCTTTCTTT. The chain recombines TRBV5-1 with TRBJ1-1, with 8 bases aligning to TRBD1. CDR3 length: 12 amino acids. Germline values: CDR1 SGHRS, CDR2 YFSETQ. After removal of 4 bases from V and 6 bases from J, the junction contained 2 bases not matched to a gene.

Written as DNA, the CDR3 is TGTGCCAGCAGTTACTCGGTGTATTACACTGAAGCTTTCTTT. This translates into CASSYSVYYTEAFF. This chain joins TRBV6-5 and TRBJ1-1; D gene ambiguous. CDR1 is MNHEY, CDR2 SVGAGI, per germline. Trimming pared 0 bases from V and 3 bases from J, leaving 8 bases between. The CDR3 covers 14 residues.

The chain has TRBV7-3 and TRBJ2-6; D is possibly TRBD1 (6 bases). The germline V and J ends were trimmed by 5 bases and 4 bases, with 12 bases remaining between them. The germline gives CDR1 SGHTA, CDR2 FQGTGA. This CDR3 spans 15 amino acids. CDR3 sequence reads: CASSQQGSGANVLTF. Here the CDR3 DNA reads TGTGCCAGCAGCCAGCAGGGGTCCGGGGCCAACGTCCTGACTTTC.

V gene TRBV2 combines with J gene TRBJ1-2; D is possibly TRBD1 (5 bases). The CDR3 runs 13 residues. The germline CDR1 and CDR2 sequences are SNHLY and FYNNEI. Trimming cost V 7 bases and J 8 bases, with 17 bases left between them. The CDR3 is CASIILRGDGYTF. Written as DNA, the CDR3 is TGTGCCAGCATCATCCTACGGGGGGACGGCTACACCTTC.

The V gene is TRBV6-5, the J gene TRBJ2-1, with a weak D call TRBD1 (9 bases). Germline CDR1 is MNHEY and CDR2 is SVGAGI. The length of the CDR3 is 16 residues. V was cut by 3 bases and J by 6 bases, with 18 bases left in between. The CDR3 sequence: CASSYSGTGNSNEQFF. DNA for the CDR3: TGTGCCAGCAGTTATAGCGGGACAGGGAATAGCAATGAGCAGTTCTTC.

The chain couples TRBV19 to TRBJ1-1; 9 bases align to TRBD1. Germline V gene lookup returns CDR1 LNHDA and CDR2 SQIVND (reference sequence). The trim removed 7 bases at V and 4 bases at J, leaving 10 bases unmatched. CDR3 size: 15 residues. CDR3 in amino acids: CASNRGGQGTTEAFF. CDR3 nucleotide sequence: TGTGCCAGTAATAGGGGAGGACAGGGGACCACTGAAGCTTTCTTT. The variable domain in full, with the rest retrieved from reference TRBV19 and TRBJ1-1, is DGGITQSPKYLFRKEGQNVTLSCEQNLNHDAMYWYRQDPGQGLRLIYYSQIVNDFQKGDIAEGYSVSREKKESFPLTVTSAQKNPTAFYLCASNRGGQGTTEAFFGQGTRLTVV.

The chain uses TRBV19 and TRBJ1-1, with 7 bases identical to TRBD1. V lost 6 bases and J lost 7; bases outside the gene matches: 5. The CDR3 totals 12 residues. The germline gives CDR1 LNHDA, CDR2 SQIVND (reference sequence). The CDR3 bases are TGTGCCAGTAGGGAAGGGGGCAGTGAAGCTTTCTTT. Translated: CASREGGSEAFF.

The chain joins TRBV5-1 to TRBJ1-2; 7 bases map to TRBD1. CDR1 is SGHRS, CDR2 YFSETQ, per germline. The CDR3 length is 15 residues. V lost 4 bases, J lost 4 bases, and 10 bases stayed unmatched. CDR3 nucleotide sequence: TGCGCCAGCAGCCCTCGACAGGGACATACCTATGGCTACACCTTC. Its translation: CASSPRQGHTYGYTF.

This clone occurred once. The rearrangement uses TRBV4-2 and TRBJ2-1; 8 bases agree with TRBD2. Germline V gives CDR1 LGHNA, CDR2 YNFKEQ. The CDR3 consists of 15 residues. The ends lost 4 bases at V and 5 bases at J; junction bases unmatched: 7. The CDR3 DNA follows: TGTGCCAGCAGCCTAGGCGGGAGGTTCGACAATGAGCAGTTCTTC. The encoded protein is CASSLGGRFDNEQFF.

CDR3 sequence reads: CASSVLGAQQPQHF. CDR3 nucleotides: TGTGCCAGCAGCGTCCTTGGGGCCCAACAGCCCCAGCATTTT. The rearrangement uses TRBV2 and TRBJ1-5; TRBD1 might be the D (5 bases). Trimming shortened V by 6 bases and J by 7 bases, and 16 bases separated the two germline ends. The CDR3 spans 14 residues. Per the germline V gene, CDR1 is SNHLY and CDR2 is FYNNEI.

The V and J genes are TRBV15 and TRBJ2-4; D perhaps matches TRBD2 (7 bases). CDR1 is LNHNV and CDR2 is YYDKDF in the germline V gene (reference sequence). V was cut by 0 bases and J by 12 bases, with 12 bases left in between. This CDR3 comprises 13 residues. The chain's CDR3 is CATSREQGGGQYF. For the CDR3, the DNA is TGTGCCACCAGCAGAGAACAGGGAGGGGGTCAGTACTTC.

V gene TRBV25-1 combines with J gene TRBJ1-6; D possibly corresponds to TRBD1 (6 bases). This CDR3 spans 13 amino acids. CDR1 is MGHDK and CDR2 is SYGVNS in the germline V gene. V was shortened by 6 bases and J by 7 bases, with 10 bases between the two germline ends. The CDR3 DNA sequence: TGTGCCAGCAGCAGGGGCACGAATTCACCCCTCCACTTT. This translates into CASSRGTNSPLHF.

The rearrangement uses TRBV6-6 and TRBJ1-5; D is perhaps TRBD1 (6 bases). Germline CDR1 MNHNY, CDR2 SVGAGI (reference sequence). There are 12 residues in the CDR3. Trimming left V 7 bases short and J 7 bases short, with 11 bases between. CDR3 sequence reads: CASKQGSQPQHF. DNA of the CDR3: TGTGCCAGCAAACAGGGAAGCCAGCCCCAGCATTTT.

CDR3 nucleotide sequence: TGTGCCAGCAGTCAACAGGGGGCGGAGACCCAGTACTTC. Its translation is CASSQQGAETQYF. The chain carries TRBV7-2 and TRBJ2-7; TRBD1 agrees at 9 bases. The J call may not be correct, given that the DNA end is closer to TRBJ2-5. CDR3 length: 13 amino acids. From germline, CDR1 is SGHTA and CDR2 FQGNSA.

CDR3 region: CASSLGVGGYGYTF. CDR3 nucleotide sequence: TGCGCCAGCAGCTTGGGCGTTGGGGGCTATGGCTACACCTTC. The J gene is TRBJ1-2, the V gene TRBV5-1, with D perhaps matching TRBD1 (5 bases). Germline CDR1 and CDR2: SGHRS and YFSETQ. The length of the CDR3 is 14 residues. The V gene lost 0 bases and the J gene lost 4 bases, with 10 bases spanning the gap. The full variable domain, its missing parts supplied by reference TRBV5-1 and TRBJ1-2, is KAGVTQTPRYLIKTRGQQVTLSCSPISGHRSVSWYQQTPGQGLQFLFEYFSETQRNKGNFPGRFSGRQFSNSRSEMNVSTLELGDSALYLCASSLGVGGYGYTFGSGTRLTVV.